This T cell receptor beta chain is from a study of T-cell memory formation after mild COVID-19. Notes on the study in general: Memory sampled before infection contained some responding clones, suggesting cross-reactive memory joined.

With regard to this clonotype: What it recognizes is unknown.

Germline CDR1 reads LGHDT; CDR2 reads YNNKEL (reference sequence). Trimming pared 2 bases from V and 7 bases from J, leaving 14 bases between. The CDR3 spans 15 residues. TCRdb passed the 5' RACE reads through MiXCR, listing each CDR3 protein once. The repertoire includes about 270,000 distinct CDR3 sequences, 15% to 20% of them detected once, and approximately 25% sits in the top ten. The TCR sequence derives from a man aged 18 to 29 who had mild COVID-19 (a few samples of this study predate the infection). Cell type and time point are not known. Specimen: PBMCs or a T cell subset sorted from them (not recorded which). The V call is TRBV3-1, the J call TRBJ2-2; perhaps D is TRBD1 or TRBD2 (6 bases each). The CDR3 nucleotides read TGTGCCAGCAGCCAATTTACAGGGACTGGCGGGGAGCTGTTTTTT. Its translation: CASSQFTGTGGELFF.